The 22 T cell receptor beta chains below were found in one sample sequenced in a study of long-term antiretroviral therapy in people with HIV. The immunoSEQ assay was v3.0, run at survey level. Generated by immunoSEQ multiplex PCR, the TCRdb table keeps only in-frame clones and is missing some. The table has tens of thousands of clones, approximately 77% seen once. The sample in question was unsorted PBMCs, obtained 2.4 years after starting antiretroviral therapy. The receptors come from a middle-aged man with HIV.

The gene calls are TRBV2 and TRBJ2-6; 7 bases align to TRBD1. Looked up from germline, CDR1 is SNHLY and CDR2 is FYNNEI. This CDR3 is built from 17 residues. V shed 2 bases and J 0 bases; nucleotides not matched to a gene: 4. The CDR3 DNA reads TGTGCCAGCAGTGAACAGGGGGTGACCTCTGGGGCCAACGTCCTGACTTTC. Residues: CASSEQGVTSGANVLTF.

V and J are TRBV7-8 and TRBJ2-7, with D perhaps matching TRBD1 (7 bases). Germline V lookup: CDR1 SGHVS, CDR2 FQNEAQ. This CDR3 region has 16 residues. V gave up 7 bases and J gave up 0 bases, with 19 bases separating them. The CDR3 DNA follows: TGTGCCAGCACCCTGGGGGGACAGTTGGACTCCTACGAGCAGTACTTC. Translating gives CASTLGGQLDSYEQYF.

V and J are TRBV20-1 and TRBJ1-2, with a possible D match to TRBD1 (6 bases). Germline CDR1 DFQATT, CDR2 SNEGSKA (reference sequence). The CDR3 contains 11 residues. Trimming stripped 6 bases from V and 8 bases from J, with 13 bases between. The CDR3 is CSAGDTRGYTF. CDR3 DNA sequence: TGCAGTGCCGGGGACACGAGGGGCTACACCTTC.

The V call is TRBV4-2, the J call TRBJ1-5; possible D gene TRBD1, 5 bases. Germline-derived CDR1 and CDR2 are LGHNA and YNFKEQ. The V end lost 4 bases, the J end lost 8 bases, and 15 bases lay between the germline ends. CDR3 size: 14 residues. In DNA, the CDR3 is TGTGCCAGCAGCCCGGGACCCCAGTCAGAGCCCCAGCATTTT. Translation: CASSPGPQSEPQHF.

The gene calls are TRBV11-2 and TRBJ1-2; tentative D call: TRBD1 (6 bases). Germline lookup yields CDR1 SGHAT and CDR2 FQNNGV. Between the trimmed V and J ends, which lost 0 bases and 6 bases, there was a span of 20 bases. This CDR3 has 17 residues. CDR3 nucleotide sequence: TGTGCCAGCAGCTTAGATCTGGATGCTCAGGGGTTTAATGGCTACACCTTC. Translation gives CASSLDLDAQGFNGYTF.

This clone came up once. This rearrangement joins TRBV7-8 to TRBJ2-2; perhaps TRBD2 as D (5 bases). This CDR3 comprises 17 residues. Trimming removed 5 bases at V and 2 bases at J, with 18 bases between. Germline V gene sequence: CDR1 SGHVS, CDR2 FQNEAQ. CDR3 sequence (DNA): TGTGCCAGCAGCCACCCCGAGGGAAGGAACAACACCGGGGAGCTGTTTTTT. This encodes CASSHPEGRNNTGELFF.

This clone was counted a few times. The rearrangement uses TRBV19 and TRBJ2-7; tentative D call: TRBD2 (6 bases). The CDR3 has 15 amino acids. Germline CDR1 reads LNHDA; CDR2 reads SQIVND (reference sequence). V was clipped by 5 bases and J by 2 bases, with 16 bases between them. CDR3 in amino acids: CASSPPGRLAYEQYF. In DNA form, the CDR3 reads TGTGCCAGTAGTCCTCCGGGGAGGCTAGCCTACGAGCAGTACTTC.

This rearrangement joins TRBV4-1 to TRBJ2-3; a possible D gene is TRBD2 (5 bases). The V gene lost 1 base and the J gene lost 0 bases, with 14 bases spanning the gap. CDR3 size: 17 residues. CDR1 and CDR2 from the germline V gene are MGHRA and YSYEKL. CDR3 in DNA: TGCGCCAGCAGCCAAGGGGAGCGACCCTCTAGCACAGATACGCAGTATTTT. As protein: CASSQGERPSSTDTQYF.

The rearrangement joins TRBV7-9 to TRBJ1-1; D not resolved. Trimming took 2 bases from V and 1 from J, leaving 8 bases between them. Per germline, CDR1 SEHNR and CDR2 FQNEAQ (reference sequence). CDR3 length: 14 residues. CDR3 loop: CASSLMIGNTEAFF. DNA of the CDR3: TGTGCCAGCAGCTTAATGATCGGGAACACTGAAGCTTTCTTT.

V gene TRBV6-5 combines with J gene TRBJ1-2, with 7 bases matching TRBD1. The junction had 9 bases not matched to a gene; V was cut back by 6 bases and J by 8 bases. Germline V CDR1 and CDR2: MNHEY, SVGAGI. This CDR3 region has 13 residues. The CDR3 DNA sequence: TGTGCCAGCAGGAAAGGGGGCGCTGGAGGCTACACCTTC. Translated: CASRKGGAGGYTF.

DNA of the CDR3: TGTGCCAGTAGTACCCTAACAGGGAGTGGTAACTATGGCTACACCTTC. Protein product: CASSTLTGSGNYGYTF. The chain carries TRBV19 and TRBJ1-2; perhaps TRBD1 as D (6 bases). V lost 4 bases and J 1 base, leaving 16 bases between the germline ends. The CDR3 consists of 16 residues. The germline gives CDR1 LNHDA, CDR2 SQIVND (reference sequence).

This chain joins TRBV7-9 and TRBJ2-7; TRBD2 is a possible D gene (5 bases). Germline CDR1 is SEHNR and CDR2 is FQNEAQ (reference sequence). V shed 0 bases and J shed 3 bases, with 6 bases lying between them. The length of the CDR3 is 13 residues. The CDR3 spells CASSLALDYEQYF. The CDR3 DNA sequence: TGTGCCAGCAGCTTAGCACTAGACTACGAGCAGTACTTC.

V is TRBV2 and J is TRBJ2-3; D not certain. This CDR3 region has 15 residues. V shed 0 bases and J shed 0 bases, with 7 bases lying between them. Looked up from germline, CDR1 is SNHLY and CDR2 is FYNNEI. The chain's CDR3 is CASSEALPSTDTQYF. The CDR3 DNA is TGTGCCAGCAGTGAAGCGCTTCCTAGCACAGATACGCAGTATTTT.

A remark on this clone: At one boundary the junction diverges from the germline segment, which might be a read error. The chain links TRBV5-4 to TRBJ1-2; 7 positions match TRBD1. The CDR3 extends over 15 amino acids. The germline V gene encodes CDR1 SGHNT and CDR2 YYREEE (reference sequence). In DNA form, the CDR3 reads TGTGCCAGCAGTTTGGGGGACAGTGGGAACTATGGCTACACCTTC. It specifies CASSLGDSGNYGYTF.

J is TRBJ2-3 and V is TRBV28, with 7 bases aligning to TRBD2. Trimming took 2 bases from V and 4 from J; bases not matched to a gene: 6. This CDR3 spans 15 amino acids. Germline-derived CDR1 and CDR2 are MDHEN and SYDVKM. The CDR3 region is CASSLRAGVSDTQYF. The CDR3 coding sequence is TGTGCCAGCAGTTTACGTGCGGGAGTTTCAGATACGCAGTATTTT. The whole variable domain, remainder taken from reference TRBV28 and TRBJ2-3, is DVKVTQSSRYLVKRTGEKVFLECVQDMDHENMFWYRQDPGLGLRLIYFSYDVKMKEKGDIPEGYSVSREKKERFSLILESASTNQTSMYLCASSLRAGVSDTQYFGPGTRLTVL.

This rearrangement joins TRBV28 to TRBJ2-1, with 7 bases that match TRBD1. In germline, CDR1 is MDHEN, CDR2 SYDVKM. CDR3 size: 15 residues. Trimming cost V 8 bases and J 8 bases; bases outside gene matches: 15. The CDR3 nucleotides are TGTGCCAGCGCGTTGAGACAGGGCCAGTCCTATGAGCAGTTCTTC. Residues: CASALRQGQSYEQFF.

This rearrangement joins TRBV28 to TRBJ2-2; 9 bases line up with TRBD2. In germline, CDR1 is MDHEN, CDR2 SYDVKM. J was trimmed by 4 bases and V by 5 bases; bases with no gene match: 8. The CDR3 covers 16 residues. This CDR3 reads CASSVVSGSFTGELFF. The CDR3 DNA sequence: TGTGCCAGCAGTGTCGTTAGCGGGAGTTTCACCGGGGAGCTGTTTTTT.

This chain uses TRBV28 with TRBJ2-5; 10 bases agree with TRBD1. V trimming: 6 bases; J trimming: 5 bases; junction bases outside the gene matches: 6. CDR1 is MDHEN and CDR2 is SYDVKM in the germline V gene. The CDR3 is made up of 14 amino acids. The CDR3 DNA is TGTGCCAGCAGGTCACCGGGACAGGGGGAGACCCAGTACTTC. This codes for CASRSPGQGETQYF. Full variable domain (missing parts from reference TRBV28 and TRBJ2-5): DVKVTQSSRYLVKRTGEKVFLECVQDMDHENMFWYRQDPGLGLRLIYFSYDVKMKEKGDIPEGYSVSREKKERFSLILESASTNQTSMYLCASRSPGQGETQYFGPGTRLLVL.

The gene calls are TRBV29-1 and TRBJ1-5, with D possibly matching TRBD1 (5 bases). The CDR3 has 13 residues. Germline V gene sequence: CDR1 SQVTM, CDR2 ANQGSEA. V lost 6 bases and J 4 bases, leaving 13 bases between the germline ends. CDR3 in DNA: TGCAGCGTAGCTGACAGCGCGAATCAGCCCCAGCATTTT. Amino acid sequence: CSVADSANQPQHF. Variable domain in full (rest from reference TRBV29-1 and TRBJ1-5): SAVISQKPSRDICQRGTSLTIQCQVDSQVTMMFWYRQQPGQSLTLIATANQGSEATYESGFVIDKFPISRPNLTFSTLTVSNMSPEDSSIYLCSVADSANQPQHFGDGTRLSIL.

This clone is a singleton in its sample. V and J are TRBV28 and TRBJ2-2; D possibly corresponds to TRBD1 (5 bases). The CDR3 spans 15 residues. Germline V gives CDR1 MDHEN, CDR2 SYDVKM. Between the trimmed V and J ends, which lost 10 bases and 0 bases, there was a span of 15 bases. CDR3 region: CATGSWQTNTGELFF. The CDR3 coding sequence is TGTGCCACAGGGTCTTGGCAGACGAACACCGGGGAGCTGTTTTTT.

This clone is labeled as medium-sized. This rearrangement joins TRBV14 to TRBJ2-1; TRBD1 might be the D (5 bases). Between the trimmed V and J ends, which lost 3 bases and 7 bases, there was a span of 7 bases. The germline V gene encodes CDR1 SGHDN and CDR2 FVKESK. This CDR3 is 12 amino acids long. CDR3 sequence: CASSHNRNEQFF. CDR3 nucleotides: TGTGCCAGCAGCCACAACAGGAATGAGCAGTTCTTC.

This clone showed up just once. The chain combines TRBV18 with TRBJ2-1, with a weak D call TRBD2 (6 bases). The CDR3 totals 17 residues. The germline V gene has CDR1 KGHSH and CDR2 LQKENI. Trimming left V 0 bases short and J 2 bases short, with 14 bases between. CDR3 protein: CASSPPFVSGAYNEQFF. In DNA form, the CDR3 reads TGTGCCAGCTCACCACCCTTCGTGTCGGGGGCCTACAATGAGCAGTTCTTC.